Below, 18 T cell receptor beta chains from the same sample are listed, as sequenced in a study of blood T cell repertoires in COVID-19. The assay was immunoSEQ multiplex PCR, and TCRdb's table has in-frame clones only and misses some. The sample has 80,000 or so clones; about three quarters are singletons. The material sequenced was peripheral blood. All receptors come from a human donor in a cohort sampled during active COVID-19.

The rearrangement links TRBV5-1 to TRBJ1-1; 11 nucleotides match TRBD1. The CDR3 totals 16 residues. J lost 5 bases, V lost 4 bases, and 10 bases had no gene match. Germline lookup yields CDR1 SGHRS and CDR2 YFSETQ. The CDR3 nucleotides read TGCGCCAGCAGCCCGGGACAGGGGGTAGCGTTAACTGAAGCTTTCTTT. This encodes CASSPGQGVALTEAFF.

The gene calls are TRBV9 and TRBJ2-1; 10 nucleotides align to TRBD2. Germline CDR1 SGDLS, CDR2 YYNGEE. With 4 bases clipped from V and 8 bases from J, the junction kept 12 bases outside the gene matches. The CDR3 length is 16 residues. Here the CDR3 reads CASSSWSGGAGDEQFF. The CDR3 DNA reads as TGTGCCAGCAGCTCATGGAGCGGGGGGGCCGGGGATGAGCAGTTCTTC.

This clone occurred once. The CDR3 loop reads CASSEWGRNTEAFF. CDR3 nucleotide sequence: TGTGCCAGCAGTGAATGGGGCAGGAACACTGAAGCTTTCTTT. This rearrangement joins TRBV25-1 to TRBJ1-1, with a tentative D call TRBD1 (5 bases). Germline V gene data show CDR1 as MGHDK and CDR2 as SYGVNS. This CDR3 is 14 amino acids long. Trimming shortened V by 1 base and J by 1 base, and 7 bases separated the two germline ends. The whole variable domain, filled in from reference TRBV25-1 and TRBJ1-1, reads EADIYQTPRYLVIGTGKKITLECSQTMGHDKMYWYQQDPGMELHLIHYSYGVNSTEKGDLSSESTVSRIRTEHFPLTLESARPSHTSQYLCASSEWGRNTEAFFGQGTRLTVV.

The CDR3 region has the DNA TGTGCCAGTAGTTCCGACAGGTGGAAAGATCAGCCCCAGCATTTT. It specifies CASSSDRWKDQPQHF. The genes are TRBV19 and TRBJ1-5; a possible D gene is TRBD1 (6 bases). The CDR3 runs 15 residues. With 5 bases removed from V and 5 bases from J, the gap between germline ends came to 16 bases. Germline-derived CDR1 and CDR2 are LNHDA and SQIVND (reference sequence).

The V and J genes are TRBV6-2 or TRBV6-3 and TRBJ1-1, with D possibly TRBD1 on 6 matching bases. The CDR3 consists of 17 residues. Trimming shortened V by 2 bases and J by 1 base, and 17 bases separated the two germline ends. Germline loops: CDR1 MNHEY, CDR2 SVGEGT. DNA of the CDR3: TGTGCCAGCAGTTACAACTCCCGGGGGGCCCAGAACACTGAAGCTTTCTTT. As protein: CASSYNSRGAQNTEAFF.

This clone appeared a single time. The genes are TRBV9 and TRBJ1-2; 9 positions agree with TRBD1. Germline V gene lookup returns CDR1 SGDLS and CDR2 YYNGEE. Germline trimming cut 0 bases from V and 6 bases from J; bases unmatched to any gene: 6. This CDR3 contains 15 residues. The CDR3 DNA reads as TGTGCCAGCAGCGTAGGAAACAGGGGGCCCGATGGCTACACCTTC. This sequence encodes CASSVGNRGPDGYTF. Using reference TRBV9 and TRBJ1-2 for the parts outside the CDR3, the full variable domain is DSGVTQTPKHLITATGQRVTLRCSPRSGDLSVYWYQQSLDQGLQFLIQYYNGEERAKGNILERFSAQQFPDLHSELNLSSLELGDSALYFCASSVGNRGPDGYTFGSGTRLTVV.

The chain combines TRBV5-1 with TRBJ1-4; possibly TRBD1 for D (6 bases). Germline values: CDR1 SGHRS, CDR2 YFSETQ. Between the trimmed V and J ends, which lost 5 bases and 8 bases, there was a span of 16 bases. CDR3 length: 14 amino acids. The CDR3 DNA sequence: TGCGCCAGCAGTCTGGACAGTTATAGGGAAAAACTGTTTTTT. Residues: CASSLDSYREKLFF.

This clone was observed a few times. The chain carries TRBV5-1 and TRBJ2-7; the D is unclear. Germline lookup yields CDR1 SGHRS and CDR2 YFSETQ. V was clipped by 0 bases and J by 10 bases, with 14 bases between them. The CDR3 extends over 13 amino acids. The CDR3 protein is CASSLAGRSRQYF. Written as DNA, the CDR3 is TGCGCCAGCAGCTTGGCCGGTCGGTCGCGACAGTACTTC.

V and J are TRBV6-5 and TRBJ2-7; TRBD1 agrees at 10 bases. V was clipped by 6 bases and J by 6 bases; unmatched bases: 2. Germline V CDR1 and CDR2: MNHEY, SVGAGI. The CDR3 runs 12 residues. In DNA, the CDR3 is TGTGCCAGCAGGGACAGGGGGGGCGAGCAGTACTTC. It specifies CASRDRGGEQYF.

This clone has only a few counts. Other DNA variants within this sample encode the same CDR3. V is TRBV11-2 and J is TRBJ1-1; D gene ambiguous. Germline V gives CDR1 SGHAT, CDR2 FQNNGV. This CDR3 region has 15 residues. V shed 0 bases and J shed 4 bases, with 12 bases lying between them. The CDR3 protein is CASSLDPGGGTEAFF. Here the CDR3 DNA reads TGTGCCAGCAGCTTAGATCCCGGAGGCGGCACTGAAGCTTTCTTT.

In the case of this clone: This sample also contains other DNA sequences that code for the same CDR3. The rearrangement uses TRBV5-1 and TRBJ1-1; TRBD1 is a possible D gene (5 bases). Deletions cut 3 bases from V and 3 bases from J, with 15 bases between. The CDR3 has 15 residues. Germline assignment: CDR1 SGHRS and CDR2 YFSETQ. The CDR3 DNA reads as TGCGCCAGCAGCTCCAGGGTCCGAGTCGACACTGAAGCTTTCTTT. Residues: CASSSRVRVDTEAFF.

This chain joins TRBV9 and TRBJ1-5; possible D gene TRBD1, 6 bases. The V end was cut by 7 bases, the J end by 2 bases, with 13 bases between. The germline gives CDR1 SGDLS, CDR2 YYNGEE. The CDR3 consists of 14 residues. In DNA, the CDR3 is TGTGCCAGCTCCTCAGGGGTCGGCAATCAGCCCCAGCATTTT. This translates into CASSSGVGNQPQHF.

V is TRBV19 and J is TRBJ1-2, with D uncertain. The CDR3 extends over 15 amino acids. Trimming shortened V by 5 bases and J by 8 bases, and 21 bases separated the two germline ends. Germline V CDR1 and CDR2: LNHDA, SQIVND (reference sequence). The CDR3 protein is CASSVPSRPGGGYTF. CDR3 DNA sequence: TGTGCCAGTAGTGTCCCCTCTCGCCCCGGAGGCGGCTACACCTTC.

The chain recombines TRBV30 with TRBJ2-7; possibly TRBD1 for D (5 bases). Germline lookup yields CDR1 GTSNPN and CDR2 SVGIG (reference sequence). The CDR3 loop spans 14 amino acids. V shed 4 bases and J shed 0 bases, with 13 bases lying between them. CDR3 nucleotide sequence: TGTGCCTGGAAGGGGCAGTCATTCTCCTACGAGCAGTACTTC. Encoded protein: CAWKGQSFSYEQYF.

This rearrangement joins TRBV4-2 to TRBJ2-3, with 10 bases lining up with TRBD2. The CDR3 sequence is 18 residues long. Germline CDR1 and CDR2: LGHNA and YNFKEQ. Germline trimming cut 0 bases from V and 2 bases from J; bases unmatched to any gene: 8. CDR3 sequence reads: CASSQDIRTSGYTDTQYF. For the CDR3, the DNA is TGTGCCAGCAGCCAAGATATTAGGACTAGCGGCTACACAGATACGCAGTATTTT.

This clone was recorded only once. The V and J genes are TRBV6-5 and TRBJ2-7; TRBD1 matches at 9 bases. The CDR3 extends over 15 amino acids. In germline, CDR1 is MNHEY, CDR2 SVGAGI. V was clipped by 7 bases and J by 3 bases; unmatched bases: 10. The CDR3 DNA follows: TGTGCCAGCACCAAACCCGGGACAGGGAGCTACGAGCAGTACTTC. As protein: CASTKPGTGSYEQYF.

This chain joins TRBV19 and TRBJ2-5; D is possibly TRBD2 (5 bases). The CDR3 spans 11 residues. Trimming cost V 11 bases and J 5 bases, with 12 bases left between them. Germline CDR1 and CDR2: LNHDA and SQIVND (reference sequence). In DNA form, the CDR3 reads TGTGCCGGAGGACGATGGGAGACCCAGTACTTC. Its protein is CAGGRWETQYF.

The rearrangement uses TRBV9 and TRBJ2-3; tentative D call: TRBD1 (5 bases). The V gene lost 3 bases and the J gene lost 1 base, with 15 bases spanning the gap. The V gene's germline CDR1 is SGDLS and CDR2 YYNGEE. The CDR3 is 16 residues long. The CDR3 DNA is TGTGCCAGCAGCGGGGGCGCCAGATTTCGCACAGATACGCAGTATTTT. Protein product: CASSGGARFRTDTQYF.